The 4 T cell receptor beta chains listed next were all sequenced from one sample in a study of cytomegalovirus exposure and HLA in healthy donors. Vbeta (60) and Jbeta (13) primers were used in the PCR. TCRdb's copy holds only in-frame clones and misses some; the assay was immunoSEQ multiplex PCR. Among 200,000 to 250,000 clones listed, 60% to 80% were seen once. Material for sequencing was PBMCs. These receptors all stem from a man aged 18 to 29 in good health and CMV-seronegative.

This sequence joins TRBV27 and TRBJ2-3; perhaps TRBD1 as D (6 bases). The CDR3 is made up of 14 amino acids. Germline assignment: CDR1 MNHEY and CDR2 SMNVEV (reference sequence). Deletions cut 4 bases from V and 0 bases from J, with 8 bases between. Here the CDR3 DNA reads TGTGCCAGCAGTTATGGACAGAGCACAGATACGCAGTATTTT. Encoded protein: CASSYGQSTDTQYF.

The chain carries TRBV13 and TRBJ2-3; perhaps TRBD2 as D (6 bases). The CDR3 runs to 13 residues. From germline, CDR1 is PRHDT and CDR2 FYEKMQ (reference sequence). Trimming took 5 bases from V and 3 from J, leaving 9 bases between them. CDR3 nucleotides: TGTGCCAGCAGCCCCGGGGGTACAGATACGCAGTATTTT. Protein: CASSPGGTDTQYF.

The CDR3 region is CASSQDPGGYYGYTF. The CDR3 DNA follows: TGCGCCAGCAGCCAAGATCCAGGGGGATACTATGGCTACACCTTC. J is TRBJ1-2 and V is TRBV4-1; 7 bases fit TRBD1. CDR3 length equals 15 residues. Germline V gives CDR1 MGHRA, CDR2 YSYEKL. V was pared by 0 bases and J by 3 bases, with 4 bases of the junction left unmatched.

This clone was seen a single time. The rearrangement joins TRBV9 to TRBJ1-1, with 8 bases matching TRBD1. The ends lost 0 bases at V and 5 bases at J; junction bases unmatched: 6. Per the germline V gene, CDR1 is SGDLS and CDR2 is YYNGEE. This CDR3 has 15 amino acids. CDR3 protein: CASSVDDRGRTEAFF. The CDR3 DNA sequence: TGTGCCAGCAGCGTAGACGACAGGGGACGAACTGAAGCTTTCTTT.